What follows describes a single T cell receptor (beta chain). Its antigen is not known. The junction departs from the called germline gene at one end, perhaps through a read error. A single record per CDR3 protein comes from TCRdb applying MiXCR to the 5' RACE reads. The sample includes about 40,000 distinct CDR3 sequences, about 19% of them seen just once. Study-wide points: In terms of TCR gene usage, tumor memory CD4+ T cells clustered together with blood and lymph node memory CD4+ cells, as well as with lymph node naive CD4+ cells.

This CDR3 is 15 amino acids long. Per the germline V gene, CDR1 is SGHAT and CDR2 is FQDESV (reference sequence). This clonotype was obtained from a female donor with breast cancer. The chain combines TRBV11-1 with TRBJ1-1; 7 nucleotides agree with TRBD1. The material sequenced was naive CD4+ T cells sorted from a lymph node. Indicated subset: naive CD4+ T cells, CD4+CD45RA+CD25-. CDR3: CASKSSTGAFAEALF. DNA for the CDR3: TGTGCCAGCAAAAGCTCCACAGGGGCTTTCGCTGAAGCTCTCTTT.